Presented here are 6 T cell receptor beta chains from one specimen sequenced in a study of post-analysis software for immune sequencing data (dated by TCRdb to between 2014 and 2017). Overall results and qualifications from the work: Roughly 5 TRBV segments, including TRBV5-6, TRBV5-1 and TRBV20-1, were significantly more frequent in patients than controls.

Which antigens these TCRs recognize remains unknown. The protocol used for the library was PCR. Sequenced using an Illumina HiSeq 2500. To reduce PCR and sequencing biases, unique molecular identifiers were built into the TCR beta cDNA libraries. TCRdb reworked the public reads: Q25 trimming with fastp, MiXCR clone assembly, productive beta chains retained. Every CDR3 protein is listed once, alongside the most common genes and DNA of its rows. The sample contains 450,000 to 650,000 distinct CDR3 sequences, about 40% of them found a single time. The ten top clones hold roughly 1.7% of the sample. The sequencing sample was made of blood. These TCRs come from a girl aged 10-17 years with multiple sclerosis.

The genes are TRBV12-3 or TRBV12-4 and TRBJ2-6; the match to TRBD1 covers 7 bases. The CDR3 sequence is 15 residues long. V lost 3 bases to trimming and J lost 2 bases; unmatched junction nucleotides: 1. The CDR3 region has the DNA TGTGCCAGCAGTTTTAGGGGGCCTGGGGCCAACGTCCTGACTTTC. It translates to CASSFRGPGANVLTF.

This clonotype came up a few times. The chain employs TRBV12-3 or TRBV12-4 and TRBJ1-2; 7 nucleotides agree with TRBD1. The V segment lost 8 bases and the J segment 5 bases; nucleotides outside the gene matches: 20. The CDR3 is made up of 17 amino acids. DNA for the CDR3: TGTGCCAGCTCTCCCCTTTCAAGACAGGGCAGGTGGTATGGCTACACCTTC. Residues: CASSPLSRQGRWYGYTF.

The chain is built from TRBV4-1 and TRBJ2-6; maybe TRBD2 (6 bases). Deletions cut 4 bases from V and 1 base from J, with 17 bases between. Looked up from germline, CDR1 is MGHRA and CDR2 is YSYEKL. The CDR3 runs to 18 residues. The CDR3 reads CASSPSGTVRSGANVLTF. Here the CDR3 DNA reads TGCGCCAGCAGCCCTTCCGGGACTGTCAGATCTGGGGCCAACGTCCTGACTTTC.

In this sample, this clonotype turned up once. The chain's CDR3 is CASSEIQGAYGYTF. As DNA, the CDR3 is TGTGCCAGCAGTGAAATACAGGGGGCCTATGGCTACACCTTC. V usage is TRBV6-1 and J usage is TRBJ1-2; TRBD1 matches 9 bases. The V gene end was trimmed by 2 bases and the J gene end by 4 bases; junction bases not matched to a gene: 2. Germline CDR1 and CDR2: MNHNS and SASEGT. This CDR3 region has 14 residues.

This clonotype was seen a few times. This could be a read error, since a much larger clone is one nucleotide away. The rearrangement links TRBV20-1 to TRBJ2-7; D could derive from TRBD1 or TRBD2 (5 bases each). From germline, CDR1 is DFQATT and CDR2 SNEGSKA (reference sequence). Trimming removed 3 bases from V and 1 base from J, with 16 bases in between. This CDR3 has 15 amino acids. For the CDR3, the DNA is TGCAGTGCTAGGGCACGAGGGGTAGGGTCCTACGAGCAGTACTTC. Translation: CSARARGVGSYEQYF.

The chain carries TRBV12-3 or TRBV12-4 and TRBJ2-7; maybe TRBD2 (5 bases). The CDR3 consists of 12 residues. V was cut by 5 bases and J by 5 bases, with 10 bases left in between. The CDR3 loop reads CASSPYGNEQYF. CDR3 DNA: TGTGCCAGCAGTCCATACGGGAACGAGCAGTACTTC.